This TCR beta chain was sequenced in a study of vaccination and CD4 T cells after COVID-19 (dated by TCRdb to between 2022 and 2023). For context, the study as a whole: Every convalescent patient had a positive nasal swab PCR test for SARS-CoV-2, with mild disease in several patients and severe disease in one. The convalescent cohort included six males and four females, with two Hispanic individuals, seven Caucasians, two Asians and one multiracial person. Post-COVID blood samples from convalescent patients were collected a median of around 100 days after diagnosis, with a range of roughly 35 to 161 days. The time from the second vaccine dose to post-vaccine blood sampling had a median of roughly 79 days and ranged from about 13 to 250 days. In fewer than 12 COVID-19 convalescent patients and 4 infection-naive healthy vaccine recipients, researchers compared the spike-specific CD4+ TCR repertoire from before mRNA vaccination with the repertoire from after. For three convalescent patients, samples were collected at an early post-vaccination timepoint (day 14) as well as at a late post-vaccination timepoint (days 161 to 241). Each participant got two doses of either the Pfizer-BioNTech BNT162b2 vaccine (n=8) or the Moderna mRNA-1273 vaccine (n=2).

The library was made by PCR. The instrument given in TCRdb is Illumina iSeq 100. As for the authors' bioinformatics: Non-productive sequences were removed, and CDR3s not starting with C, not ending with F or W, or shorter than 7 amino acids were discarded. Using R version 3.6.1, CDR3 homology was evaluated through Levenshtein distances (stringdist) along with unrooted phylogenetic trees (ape). TCRdb reprocessed the public reads (quality trimming at Q25 with fastp, clone calling with MiXCR) and kept in-frame beta chains. Each record represents a unique CDR3 protein, reported with the most common genes and DNA among its rows. TCRdb's processing, not the authors' own work, is the source of the V and J calls. For this sample there are tens of thousands of distinct CDR3 sequences; roughly 50% appear just once. The top ten hold about 5.6% of the sample. As concerns this clonotype: Its recognized antigen is unknown. No qualities accompany the bases; no much larger clone lies one base away.

General findings and caveats noted by the study authors: Among convalescent patients, a median about 86% of the SARS-CoV-2-reactive clones seen after vaccination appeared only after vaccination, which suggests priming specific to the vaccine. The median number of SARS-CoV-2-reactive clonotypes rose from 21 after infection to roughly 38 after vaccination, but the change was not significant. Only a relatively small number of convalescent patients were included in the study, and early timepoints following natural infection were not analyzed. Of the vaccine-specific clones in convalescent patients, 304 of 307, or nearly all, reacted only to SARS-CoV-2 spike and did not cross-react with common cold coronaviruses.

The sample's time point, from its label and the paper: late sampling 161 to 241 days after vaccination in a few convalescent patients. The convalescent patients' positive SARS-CoV-2 PCR tests were from March to December 2020, which was before the Alpha, Beta and Delta variants emerged in the United States. Ficoll-Paque Plus gradient centrifugation was used to isolate PBMCs from whole blood, and the isolated PBMCs were then either used fresh or cryopreserved at -140C. This TCR derives from a human donor who had recovered from COVID-19. This specimen consisted of CD4+ T cells from blood, obtained about 7 months after SARS-CoV-2 vaccination.

This receptor carries the CDR3 CSVGTGADNQPQHF. The sequenced DNA: TGCAGCGTAGGAACGGGAGCTGACAATCAGCCCCAGCATTTT. The sequence joins TRBV29-1 to TRBJ1-5; the D gene is not confidently resolved. From the cysteine up to the phenylalanine, the CDR3 has a length of 14 residues. Only the CDR3 region is kept as DNA, spanning 42 bases read in frame from base 1. V loses 6 bases of germline sequence and J loses 3 bases, and the interval between the two ends is 15 bases. CDR1 and CDR2 were assigned from the germline V gene as SQVTM and ANQGSEA.